The entry below describes one TCR beta chain. Its antigen is undetermined. Every subset's genomic DNA went evenly onto several immunoSEQ plates. Generated by immunoSEQ multiplex PCR, the TCRdb table keeps only in-frame clones and is missing some. Here the sample spans around 500,000 clones, over 60% being singletons. The germline gives CDR1 SGDLS, CDR2 YYNGEE. The CDR3 extends over 14 amino acids. The entry originates in a study of shared clonotypes between healthy human individuals. General study points: Only a few donors were included, so the genetic and exposure-history diversity represented was limited. Clonotype sharing among donors, it was expected, would be affected by sequencing depth.

There were only Caucasian adults among the donors, and all lived in Nashville, Tennessee. The material sequenced was PBMCs. The chain links TRBV9 to TRBJ2-5, with 7 positions matching TRBD1. The J call is in doubt because the DNA end fits TRBJ2-7 better. This TCR was sampled from a woman aged 40 to 50 in good health. Some clones in this sample may be carry-over from other donors' samples. The CDR3 DNA follows: TGTGCCAGCAGCGTAGACAGGGGATCCTACGAGCAGTACTTC. This sequence encodes CASSVDRGSYEQYF.